This T cell receptor (beta chain) appears in the sequencing data of a study of technical replicates of blood from a handful of donors. Sequencing was performed with immunoSEQ multiplex PCR; in TCRdb, only in-frame clones are kept and a portion is missing. Among about 75,000 clones listed, 90% to 95% were seen once. CDR3 length: 14 amino acids. Unmatched junction bases numbered 3, after V lost 1 base and J lost 6 bases. Per the germline V gene, CDR1 is SGDLS and CDR2 is YYNGEE. The J gene is TRBJ2-7, the V gene TRBV9, with TRBD2 identical over 11 bases. This receptor was obtained from a human donor in good health. Some clones in this sample may be carry-over from other donors' samples. Input material: T cells isolated from PBMCs. CDR3 region: CASSVTSGSAEQYF. The CDR3 DNA reads TGTGCCAGCAGCGTAACTAGCGGGAGCGCCGAGCAGTACTTC.